This TCR beta chain was sequenced for a study of T cells in Graves' hyperthyroidism and ophthalmopathy (dated by TCRdb to about 2019). Context from the whole study: Peripheral blood was collected at initial diagnosis, before any treatment. To identify TCR V-J signatures that set the groups apart, the researchers used a discovery cohort of 90 to 100 patients, made up of fewer than 50 with Graves' ophthalmopathy and 57 with stable Graves' hyperthyroidism. Whether ophthalmopathy could be predicted prospectively was tested in an independent validation cohort made up of 18 to 20 hyperthyroidism patients plus 17 patients who later progressed to ophthalmopathy. The 90 to 100 discovery patients were randomly split 7:3 into training and test sets. In addition, the study compared T-cell repertoires in thyroid tissue and in blood from six Graves' hyperthyroidism patients. Once sampling was done, hyperthyroidism patients were given methimazole at a starting dose of 30 mg daily, whereas ophthalmopathy patients were given high-dose intravenous methylprednisolone. According to the paper, TCR Vbeta CDR3 sequencing was carried out on some 130 peripheral blood samples, which came from over 40 ophthalmopathy, under 85 hyperthyroidism and roughly 17 progressor patients.

There are many counts of this clonotype. What this receptor recognizes is not known. No per-base quality is available; no much larger clone lies one base away. TCR beta CDR3 regions were amplified from RNA transcripts. The TCR CDR3 was subjected to a first round of RT-PCR using the HTBI primer set and the Qiagen OneStep RT-PCR kit. Libraries were constructed in a second round of multiplex PCR, after which size selection and purification were performed. Paired-end sequencing of the libraries was performed with 100 bp reads on an Illumina HiSeq2000. The paper's data handling went like this. SOAPnuke was used to process the raw data, removing reads that contained adapters or uncalled bases, had a mean Phred below 15, or lacked an exact match to the constant primer or identifier. High-quality paired reads were merged using COPE v1.2.5, and each unique nucleotide sequence was defined as a clonotype. Clonotypes were aligned to IMGT TRBV, TRBD and TRBJ reference segments using MiTCR v1.1. Only V-J combinations with frequency above 0.0001, covering 99.2% of repertoires, were analysed. A TCS score was defined as the ratio between F50 (clonal expansion) and ExV (chaos), using BLOSUM62-based TCRdist between CDR3 peptides within each V-J. Welch's t-statistics and random forest reduced 500 to 550 V-J features to about 12, which were used in a naive Bayes classifier (R e1071). TCRdb passed the public sequencing reads through fastp at Q25 and MiXCR, retaining productive beta sequences. Records with the same CDR3 protein are collapsed into one entry carrying the most frequent genes and DNA. The V and J calls and clone size are TCRdb's, not the authors'. A total of 300,000 to 450,000 distinct CDR3 sequences appear in this sample, about 14% of them only once. The ten most abundant clones make up 9.5% to 11% of the sample.

Graves' hyperthyroidism was defined as stable when no progression to ophthalmopathy occurred over 18 months of follow-up. Hyperthyroidism patients were newly diagnosed, with disease duration under 2 months, and aged 18 to 65 years. Any patient with an uncontrolled infection, another autoimmune disease, pregnancy or lactation was excluded. Diagnoses were established on the basis of clinical symptoms, serum thyroxine and TRAb, thyroid ultrasound, and orbital computed tomography. PBMCs were separated from approximately 9.9 ml of fresh peripheral blood using Ficoll-Paque density gradient centrifugation. Total RNA was extracted using Trizol reagent, and RNA quality was assessed on an Agilent 2100 Bioanalyzer. Broader findings and caveats from the paper: Ophthalmopathy was separated from stable hyperthyroidism by a 13 V-J signature model, with approximately 90% sensitivity and roughly 81% specificity obtained in cross-validation and 80%/75% obtained in testing. Blood samples also contained most of the expanded thyroid clonotypes (frequency above 0.001), which suggests that blood repertoires may reflect thyroid immune responses. In validation, the model predicted progression to ophthalmopathy with 60% to 71% sensitivity and about 72% specificity, a median of 6.5 months before onset. No statistical method was used to set the sample size in advance, and investigators knew the group allocation.

The clonotype was recovered from a woman aged 60-70 years with Graves' hyperthyroidism. Sample: blood.

The sequenced DNA is TGTGCCAGCAGCCCCCAACCGGGACTTTTCAATGAGCAGTTCTTC. Its translation is CASSPQPGLFNEQFF. The receptor chain draws on TRBV7-3 and TRBJ2-1; the D region possibly corresponds to TRBD2 (6 bases align). Deletion took 5 bases off V and 6 bases off J, with a span of 17 bases between the germline ends. The CDR3 contains 15 residues, cysteine and phenylalanine counted. Solely the CDR3 DNA is kept, with 45 bases framed from the first base. The germline V gene gives CDR1 as SGHTA and CDR2 as FQGTGA.